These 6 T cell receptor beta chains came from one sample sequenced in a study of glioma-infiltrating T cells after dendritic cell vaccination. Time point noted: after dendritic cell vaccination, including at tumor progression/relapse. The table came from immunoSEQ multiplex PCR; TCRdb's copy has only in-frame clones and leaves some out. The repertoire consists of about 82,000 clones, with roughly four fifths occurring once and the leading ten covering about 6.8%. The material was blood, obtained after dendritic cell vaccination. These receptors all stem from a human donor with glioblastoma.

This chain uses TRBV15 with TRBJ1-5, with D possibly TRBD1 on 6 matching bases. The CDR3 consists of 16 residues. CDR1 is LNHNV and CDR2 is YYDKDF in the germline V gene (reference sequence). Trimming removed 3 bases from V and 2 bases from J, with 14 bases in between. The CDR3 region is CATSSLRGFGNQPQHF. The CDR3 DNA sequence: TGTGCCACCAGCAGCCTTAGGGGGTTCGGCAATCAGCCCCAGCATTTT. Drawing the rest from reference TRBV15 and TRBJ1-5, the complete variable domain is DAMVIQNPRYQVTQFGKPVTLSCSQTLNHNVMYWYQQKSSQAPKLLFHYYDKDFNNEADTPDNFQSRRPNTSFCFLDIRSPGLGDTAMYLCATSSLRGFGNQPQHFGDGTRLSIL.

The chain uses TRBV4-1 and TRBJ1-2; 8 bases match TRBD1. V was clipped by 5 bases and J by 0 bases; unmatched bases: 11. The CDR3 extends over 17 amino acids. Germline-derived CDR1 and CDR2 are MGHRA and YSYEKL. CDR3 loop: CASSGDGTGASNYGYTF. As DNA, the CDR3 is TGCGCCAGCAGCGGCGACGGGACAGGTGCATCTAACTATGGCTACACCTTC.

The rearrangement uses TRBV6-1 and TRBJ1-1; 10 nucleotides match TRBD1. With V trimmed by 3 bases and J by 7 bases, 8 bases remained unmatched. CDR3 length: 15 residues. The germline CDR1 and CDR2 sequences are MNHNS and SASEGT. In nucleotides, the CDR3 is TGTGCCAGCAGTGAGTGGGACAGGGGCCTTGGTGAAGCTTTCTTT. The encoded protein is CASSEWDRGLGEAFF.

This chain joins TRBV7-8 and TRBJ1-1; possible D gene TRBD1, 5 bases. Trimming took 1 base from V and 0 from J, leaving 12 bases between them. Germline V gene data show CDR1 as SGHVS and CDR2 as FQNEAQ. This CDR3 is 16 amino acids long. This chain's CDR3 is CASSLDLIGVNTEAFF. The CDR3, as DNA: TGTGCCAGCAGCTTAGATCTGATAGGGGTGAACACTGAAGCTTTCTTT.

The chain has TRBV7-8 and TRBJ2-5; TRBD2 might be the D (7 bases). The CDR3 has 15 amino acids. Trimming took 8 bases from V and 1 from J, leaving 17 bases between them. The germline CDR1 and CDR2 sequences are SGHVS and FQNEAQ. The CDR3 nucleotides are TGTGCCAGCCCCCCCGAGGGGGGGACCCAAGAGACCCAGTACTTC. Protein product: CASPPEGGTQETQYF.

The CDR3 here is CASGMGAETQYF. The CDR3 bases are TGTGCTAGTGGGATGGGGGCTGAGACCCAGTACTTC. This chain connects TRBV12-5 to TRBJ2-5; maybe TRBD1 (6 bases). Germline V gene lookup returns CDR1 LGHNT and CDR2 FRNRAP. The CDR3 is 12 residues long. Deletions cut 6 bases from V and 5 bases from J, with 10 bases between. Full variable domain (remainder filled in from reference TRBV12-5 and TRBJ2-5): DARVTQTPRHKVTEMGQEVTMRCQPILGHNTVFWYRQTMMQGLELLAYFRNRAPLDDSGMPKDRFSAEMPDATLATLKIQPSEPRDSAVYFCASGMGAETQYFGPGTRLLVL.